Sequencing of this T cell receptor (beta chain) was carried out in a study of CD8 T cells in Susac syndrome. Across the whole study: Among the Susac syndrome patients sequenced, six had active disease and eight or nine were in remission.

After extraction with the RNeasy kit, about 0.5 to 1 ug of the RNA was reverse transcribed using random hexamers. TCRdb reprocessed the immunoSEQ multiplex PCR reads with MiXCR, giving one entry per CDR3 protein. This table holds more than 150,000 distinct CDR3 sequences, approximately 95% found once. Trimming took 3 bases from V and 6 from J; bases not matched to a gene: 8. Looked up from germline, CDR1 is LNHDA and CDR2 is SQIVND (reference sequence). CDR3 length: 15 residues. The chain carries TRBV19 and TRBJ2-3; 8 nucleotides match TRBD2. The sample taken for sequencing was CD8+ T cells from PBMCs. This receptor was obtained from a human donor with Susac syndrome. The CDR3 nucleotides read TGTGCCAGTAGTATTTTAGCGGGGTCCATGGATACGCAGTATTTT. Translated, it gives CASSILAGSMDTQYF.